Here is one TCR beta chain with its context. The data are from a study of control samples from healthy donors and cancer patients. Germline V gives CDR1 ENHRY, CDR2 SYGVKD. CDR3 length: 13 amino acids. Trimming removed 4 bases at V and 7 bases at J, with 11 bases between. This table comes from immunoSEQ multiplex PCR, and its TCRdb copy is limited to in-frame clones, with some not included. The profile shows 80,000 or so clones, around 95% of them singletons. The chain is built from TRBV10-3 and TRBJ1-5; no reliable D call. This clonotype was sampled from a woman aged 40 to 50 in good health. Source material: blood. The CDR3 region is CAISVEGGQPQHF. The CDR3 DNA reads TGTGCCATCAGTGTGGAGGGAGGCCAGCCCCAGCATTTT.